This section outlines one T cell receptor beta chain sequence together with its context. Its specificity is unknown. V shed 4 bases, J shed 6 bases, and the junction held 11 bases outside the gene matches. The CDR3 has 14 amino acids. Germline V lookup: CDR1 DFQATT, CDR2 SNEGSKA (reference sequence). TCR cDNA, made by 5'RACE template switching, carried an added universal primer site and UMIs. TCRdb re-analysed the 5' RACE reads in MiXCR, keeping a single row per CDR3 protein. The sample records about 400,000 distinct CDR3 sequences, around 6.4% being singletons. These data are taken from a study of T cells after yellow fever vaccination. Overall study findings and caveats: Post-booster samples contained most primary-vaccination clones (around 95% CD4, 88% CD8).

The sequenced sample was PBMCs, obtained 5 days after the yellow fever booster vaccination. The chain joins TRBV20-1 to TRBJ2-7, with 8 bases fitting TRBD1. The sequence was obtained from a young man who received the YFV17D yellow fever vaccine. CDR3 residues: CSAKGQARITEQYF. The CDR3 DNA sequence: TGCAGTGCTAAGGGACAGGCGCGAATCACCGAGCAGTACTTC.